Listed here are 2 T cell receptor beta chains from one sample, sequenced in a study of identical twins (dated by TCRdb to the mid-2010s). Library creation used 5' RACE. The sample was run on an Illumina HiSeq 2000. The public reads were quality trimmed at Q25 with fastp and then assembled into clones with MiXCR by TCRdb, keeping productive beta chains. Each entry is one CDR3 protein sequence, shown with its most common DNA and genes. The sample table contains fewer than 900,000 distinct CDR3 sequences; only one count was recorded for 21% of them. The biggest ten clones account for roughly 4% of the sample. These data were also reused for a study on T cells expressing NK-cell markers.

Sequencing was done on a sample of PBMCs. The receptors here all came from a woman aged 18-30 years in good health.

In its sample, this clonotype was seen a few times. V is TRBV20-1 and J is TRBJ1-5, with D unclear. V lost 7 bases, J lost 4 bases, and 14 bases lay in between. This CDR3 has 13 amino acids. Germline V gives CDR1 DFQATT, CDR2 SNEGSKA (reference sequence). As DNA, the CDR3 is TGCAGTGTTTCTTCCTCAGCGAATCAGCCCCAGCATTTT. It encodes CSVSSSANQPQHF.

This clonotype was counted ten times or more. In DNA form, the CDR3 reads TGCAGTGGCCTGACGGGACAGACCTACAATGAGCAGTTCTTC. It is translated as CSGLTGQTYNEQFF. The rearrangement links TRBV20-1 to TRBJ2-1, with 7 bases lining up with TRBD1. CDR1 and CDR2 from the germline V gene are DFQATT and SNEGSKA (reference sequence). CDR3 size: 14 residues. J was trimmed by 2 bases and V by 7 bases; bases with no gene match: 8.